The 20 T cell receptor beta chains reported below all come from one sample, sequenced in a study of cytomegalovirus exposure and HLA in healthy donors. 13 Jbeta primers and 60 Vbeta primers were used for the PCR. This table comes from immunoSEQ multiplex PCR, and its TCRdb copy is limited to in-frame clones, with some not included. In the table there are about 62,000 clones, 80% to 90% of which are singletons. The sample was PBMCs. Source of these receptors: a man younger than 35 in good health and CMV-seronegative.

This clone showed up just a few times. The V and J genes are TRBV28 and TRBJ1-1; D ambiguous. This CDR3 spans 13 amino acids. V was pared by 6 bases and J by 2 bases, with 10 bases between. Germline lookup yields CDR1 MDHEN and CDR2 SYDVKM. CDR3 sequence reads: CASRMADNTEAFF. The DNA for the CDR3 is TGTGCCAGCAGAATGGCAGATAACACTGAAGCTTTCTTT.

The chain links TRBV18 to TRBJ2-7; 7 bases are shared with TRBD2. Per germline, CDR1 KGHSH and CDR2 LQKENI. The CDR3 consists of 14 residues. The J segment lost 2 bases and the V segment lost 2 bases, leaving 3 bases of the junction unmatched. CDR3: CASSPGGGAYEQYF. CDR3 bases: TGTGCCAGCTCACCAGGTGGGGGGGCCTACGAGCAGTACTTC. Full variable domain (missing parts from reference TRBV18 and TRBJ2-7): NAGVMQNPRHLVRRRGQEARLRCSPMKGHSHVYWYRQLPEEGLKFMVYLQKENIIDESGMPKERFSAEFPKEGPSILRIQQVVRGDSAAYFCASSPGGGAYEQYFGPGTRLTVT.

The rearrangement uses TRBV6-5 and TRBJ2-5; D gene uncertain. Trimming stripped 2 bases from V and 2 bases from J, with 6 bases between. From germline, CDR1 is MNHEY and CDR2 SVGAGI. The CDR3 has 13 residues. CDR3 nucleotide sequence: TGTGCCAGCAGTTACGCAGGTCAAGAGACCCAGTACTTC. Protein sequence: CASSYAGQETQYF.

V and J are TRBV7-9 and TRBJ2-7; 8 bases map to TRBD2. The CDR3 extends over 14 amino acids. Germline V gene sequence: CDR1 SEHNR, CDR2 FQNEAQ (reference sequence). V shed 7 bases and J 1 base; nucleotides not matched to a gene: 6. The CDR3, as DNA: TGTGCCAGCACCCCGGGAGGGGGTTCCTACGAGCAGTACTTC. It encodes CASTPGGGSYEQYF. Supplemented by reference TRBV7-9 and TRBJ2-7, the full variable domain reads DTGVSQNPRHKITKRGQNVTFRCDPISEHNRLYWYRQTLGQGPEFLTYFQNEAQLEKSRLLSDRFSAERPKGSFSTLEIQRTEQGDSAMYLCASTPGGGSYEQYFGPGTRLTVT.

This clone was recorded only once. The chain is built from TRBV4-1 and TRBJ2-1, with 7 bases matching TRBD1. Germline values: CDR1 MGHRA, CDR2 YSYEKL. The ends lost 1 base at V and 10 bases at J; junction bases unmatched: 7. The CDR3 consists of 14 residues. CDR3 sequence reads: CASSQAPGTAEQFF. In DNA, the CDR3 is TGCGCCAGCAGCCAAGCACCCGGGACAGCGGAGCAGTTCTTC.

This chain links TRBV6-5 with TRBJ2-5; 8 positions agree with TRBD1. The CDR3 length is 14 residues. Unmatched junction bases numbered 8, after V lost 6 bases and J lost 5 bases. CDR1 is MNHEY, CDR2 SVGAGI, per germline. In nucleotides, the CDR3 is TGTGCCAGCAGGCGAGACAGACAGGGGGAGACCCAGTACTTC. Translated, it gives CASRRDRQGETQYF.

This chain uses TRBV19 with TRBJ1-1; D may be TRBD1 (6 bases). The length of the CDR3 is 12 residues. Germline V gene lookup returns CDR1 LNHDA and CDR2 SQIVND (reference sequence). V dropped 5 bases and J dropped 8 bases, with 12 bases sitting between them. CDR3 bases: TGTGCCAGTAGTGCGGGGGGCCAAGAAGCTTTCTTT. This encodes CASSAGGQEAFF.

A word on this clone: One end of the junction fails to match germline, which may point to a read error. J is TRBJ2-3 and V is TRBV30; 8 bases map to TRBD1. Germline loops: CDR1 GTSNPN, CDR2 SVGIG (reference sequence). The CDR3 covers 12 residues. The CDR3 coding sequence is TGTGCCTGGAGTAGGGGGACAGGTACGCAGTATTTT. Its protein product is CAWSRGTGTQYF.

This clone appeared once. The V and J genes are TRBV30 and TRBJ2-1; D is perhaps TRBD1 (6 bases). Trimming took off 0 bases at V and 9 bases at J, with 12 bases between the two ends. The CDR3 length is 13 residues. CDR1 is GTSNPN and CDR2 is SVGIG in the germline V gene (reference sequence). The CDR3 nucleotides are TGTGCCTGGAGTGTTGGTCAGGGGTTTGAGCAGTTCTTC. It encodes CAWSVGQGFEQFF.

As for this clone: At one end the junction does not follow the germline gene, possibly because of a read error. The J gene is TRBJ2-2, the V gene TRBV7-7; D perhaps matches TRBD2 (6 bases). The CDR3 runs to 16 residues. Germline CDR1 reads SSHAT; CDR2 reads FNYEAQ (reference sequence). CDR3 sequence: CASSRGDSVYSGELFF. In DNA, the CDR3 is TGTGCTAGCAGCCGCGGGGACTCGGTCTACTCCGGGGAGCTGTTTTTT.

V usage is TRBV10-3 and J usage is TRBJ1-6; tentatively, D is TRBD1 (6 bases). The CDR3 contains 14 residues. Germline CDR1 ENHRY, CDR2 SYGVKD. V lost 0 bases to trimming and J lost 10 bases, with 10 bases between them. The CDR3, as DNA: TGTGCCATCAGTGAGTCGACGCAGGGGTCACCCCTCCACTTT. It translates to CAISESTQGSPLHF.

This sequence joins TRBV19 and TRBJ1-6, with a possible D match to TRBD1 (5 bases). The CDR3 is made up of 11 amino acids. CDR1 and CDR2 from the germline V gene are LNHDA and SQIVND (reference sequence). Trimming removed 7 bases from V and 12 bases from J, with 10 bases in between. CDR3 sequence: CASTPGGPLHF. CDR3 DNA sequence: TGTGCCAGTACCCCGGGGGGACCCCTCCACTTT.

The chain carries TRBV5-4 and TRBJ2-7; D is perhaps TRBD2 (6 bases). V was clipped by 0 bases and J by 4 bases, with 20 bases between them. The germline V gene encodes CDR1 SGHNT and CDR2 YYREEE (reference sequence). This CDR3 region has 17 residues. The CDR3 protein is CASSLGGNRELSYEQYF. The CDR3, as DNA: TGTGCCAGCAGCTTGGGTGGGAATCGGGAGCTTTCGTACGAGCAGTACTTC.

The chain recombines TRBV13 with TRBJ2-7; D might be TRBD2 (6 bases). This CDR3 region has 15 residues. Trimming took 0 bases from V and 3 from J, leaving 12 bases between them. Germline CDR1 is PRHDT and CDR2 is FYEKMQ (reference sequence). The CDR3 DNA reads TGTGCCAGCAGCTTAGGCCTAGCGTCGAACTACGAGCAGTACTTC. This codes for CASSLGLASNYEQYF.

For the CDR3, the DNA is TGTGCCAGCACCCAAAGGGGGTCCGAGACCCAGTACTTC. Translation: CASTQRGSETQYF. The V gene is TRBV2, the J gene TRBJ2-5, with D possibly being TRBD1 (6 bases). CDR3 size: 13 residues. Trimming stripped 7 bases from V and 5 bases from J, with 14 bases between. CDR1 is SNHLY, CDR2 FYNNEI, per germline.

Details on this clone: The junction does not match germline at one end; this may be a read error. This chain joins TRBV30 and TRBJ1-2; D is undetermined. Per germline, CDR1 GTSNPN and CDR2 SVGIG (reference sequence). The CDR3 has 12 amino acids. The CDR3 DNA is TGTGTCTGGAGTGTAACAGCCTTAGGCTACACCTTC. It codes for CVWSVTALGYTF.

The V call is TRBV4-1, the J call TRBJ2-3; 10 bases match TRBD2. The V and J ends lost 0 bases and 2 bases, in that order; junction bases with no gene match: 5. The CDR3 spans 17 residues. Germline V gene sequence: CDR1 MGHRA, CDR2 YSYEKL. The CDR3 DNA reads TGCGCCAGCAGCCAAGATACTAGCGGGGCCTCCACAGATACGCAGTATTTT. Translating gives CASSQDTSGASTDTQYF.

This sequence joins TRBV11-2 and TRBJ1-6, with TRBD1 identical over 7 bases. The CDR3 extends over 15 amino acids. V lost 3 bases, J lost 8 bases, and 7 bases stayed unmatched. The germline CDR1 and CDR2 sequences are SGHAT and FQNNGV. The CDR3 bases are TGTGCCAGCAGCTTTTTAAGAACAGGGGATTCACCCCTCCACTTT. It specifies CASSFLRTGDSPLHF.

This chain joins TRBV29-1 and TRBJ2-7; 7 bases line up with TRBD2. This CDR3 spans 13 amino acids. Germline V lookup: CDR1 SQVTM, CDR2 ANQGSEA. Trimming removed 1 base from V and 3 bases from J; junction bases left unmatched: 3. This CDR3 reads CSVEVTSDYEQYF. CDR3 nucleotides: TGCAGCGTTGAAGTTACTAGCGACTACGAGCAGTACTTC.

Written as DNA, the CDR3 is TGTGCCAGCACGATCGGGGATTCACCCCTCCACTTT. Translating it yields CASTIGDSPLHF. The rearrangement links TRBV6-6 to TRBJ1-6; D is undetermined. Germline V gene lookup returns CDR1 MNHNY and CDR2 SVGAGI (reference sequence). CDR3 length equals 12 residues. V lost 7 bases, J lost 8 bases, and 9 bases lay in between.